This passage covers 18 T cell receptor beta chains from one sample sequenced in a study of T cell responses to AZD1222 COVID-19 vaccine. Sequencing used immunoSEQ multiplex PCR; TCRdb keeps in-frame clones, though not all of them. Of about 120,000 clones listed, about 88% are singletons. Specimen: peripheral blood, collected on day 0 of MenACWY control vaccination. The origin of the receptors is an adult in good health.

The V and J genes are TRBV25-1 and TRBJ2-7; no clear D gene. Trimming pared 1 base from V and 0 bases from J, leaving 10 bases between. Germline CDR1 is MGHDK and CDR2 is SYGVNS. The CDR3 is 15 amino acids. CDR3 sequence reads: CASSESRHSSYEQYF. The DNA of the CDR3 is TGTGCCAGCAGTGAATCTCGGCATAGCTCCTACGAGCAGTACTTC.

This chain's CDR3 is CASSQSQGDTQYF. CDR3 nucleotides: TGTGCCAGCAGCCAATCTCAGGGGGATACGCAGTATTTT. This sequence joins TRBV14 and TRBJ2-3, with a possible D match to TRBD1 (6 bases). The CDR3 length is 13 residues. The germline CDR1 and CDR2 sequences are SGHDN and FVKESK. The V end lost 2 bases, the J end lost 6 bases, and 9 bases lay between the germline ends.

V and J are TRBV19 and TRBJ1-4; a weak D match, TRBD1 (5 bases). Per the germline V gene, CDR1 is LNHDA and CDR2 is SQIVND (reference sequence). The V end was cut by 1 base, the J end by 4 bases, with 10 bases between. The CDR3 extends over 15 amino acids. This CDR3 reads CASSIVRGLNEKLFF. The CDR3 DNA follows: TGTGCCAGTAGTATAGTGCGGGGACTTAATGAAAAACTGTTTTTT.

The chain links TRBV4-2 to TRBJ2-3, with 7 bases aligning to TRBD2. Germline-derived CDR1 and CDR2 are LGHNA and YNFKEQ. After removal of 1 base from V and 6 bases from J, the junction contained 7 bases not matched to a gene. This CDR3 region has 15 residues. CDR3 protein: CASSQVGGVRDTQYF. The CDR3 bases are TGTGCCAGCAGCCAAGTGGGGGGGGTGAGGGATACGCAGTATTTT.

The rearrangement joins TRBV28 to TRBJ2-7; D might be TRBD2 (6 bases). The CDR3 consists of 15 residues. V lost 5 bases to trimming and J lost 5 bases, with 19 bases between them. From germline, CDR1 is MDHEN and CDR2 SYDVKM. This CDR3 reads CASSVAAGRPHEQYF. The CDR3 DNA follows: TGTGCCAGCAGTGTTGCGGCGGGGCGACCCCACGAGCAGTACTTC.

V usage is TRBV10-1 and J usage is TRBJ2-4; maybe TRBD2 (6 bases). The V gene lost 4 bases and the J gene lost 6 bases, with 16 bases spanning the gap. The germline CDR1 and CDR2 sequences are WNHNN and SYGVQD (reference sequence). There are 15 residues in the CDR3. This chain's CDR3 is CASSGSAGKANIQYF. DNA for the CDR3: TGCGCCAGCAGTGGGTCGGCGGGAAAAGCAAACATTCAGTACTTC.

In DNA form, the CDR3 reads TGTGCCAGCAGCCGAACGGGCATCGGGGTGGGCTACACCTTC. It codes for CASSRTGIGVGYTF. V usage is TRBV3-1 (or the pseudogene TRBV3-2) and J usage is TRBJ1-2; D is unresolved. The CDR3 extends over 14 amino acids. V was shortened by 4 bases and J by 8 bases, with 17 bases between the two germline ends. Germline CDR1 reads LGHDT; CDR2 reads YNNKEL (reference sequence).

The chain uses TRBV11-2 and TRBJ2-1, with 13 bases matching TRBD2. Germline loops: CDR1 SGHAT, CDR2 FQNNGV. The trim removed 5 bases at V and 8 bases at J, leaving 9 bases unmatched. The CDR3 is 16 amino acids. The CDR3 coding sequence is TGTGCCAGCAGCCTACGAACTAGCGGGAGGGGCGATGAGCAGTTCTTC. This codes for CASSLRTSGRGDEQFF.

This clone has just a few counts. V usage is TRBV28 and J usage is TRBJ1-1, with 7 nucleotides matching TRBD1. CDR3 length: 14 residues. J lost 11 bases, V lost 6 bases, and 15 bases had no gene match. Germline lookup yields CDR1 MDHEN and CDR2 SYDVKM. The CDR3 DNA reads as TGTGCCAGCAGCTACTCAACAGGGGCGATACCGGCTTTCTTT. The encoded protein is CASSYSTGAIPAFF.

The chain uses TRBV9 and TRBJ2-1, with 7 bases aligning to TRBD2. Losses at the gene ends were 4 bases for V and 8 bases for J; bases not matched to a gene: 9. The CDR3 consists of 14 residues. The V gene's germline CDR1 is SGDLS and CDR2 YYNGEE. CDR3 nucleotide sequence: TGTGCCAGCAGCAGTCAGACTAGCCTCCATGAGCAGTTCTTC. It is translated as CASSSQTSLHEQFF.

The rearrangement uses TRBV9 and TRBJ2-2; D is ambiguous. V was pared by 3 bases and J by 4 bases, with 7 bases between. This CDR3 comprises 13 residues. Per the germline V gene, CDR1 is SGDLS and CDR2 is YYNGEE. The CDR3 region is CASSGAFTGELFF. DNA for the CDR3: TGTGCCAGCAGCGGAGCGTTCACCGGGGAGCTGTTTTTT.

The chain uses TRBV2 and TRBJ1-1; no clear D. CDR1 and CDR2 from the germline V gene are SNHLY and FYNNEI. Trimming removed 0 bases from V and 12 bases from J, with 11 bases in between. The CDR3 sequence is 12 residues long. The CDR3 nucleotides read TGTGCCAGCAGTGAAGCGCTTTGGCCGACTTTCTTT. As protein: CASSEALWPTFF.

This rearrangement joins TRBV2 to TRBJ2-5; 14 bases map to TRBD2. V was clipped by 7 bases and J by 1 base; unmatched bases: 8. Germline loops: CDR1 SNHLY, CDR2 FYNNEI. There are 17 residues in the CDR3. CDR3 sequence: CASTGTSGSLAQETQYF. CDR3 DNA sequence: TGTGCCAGCACCGGGACTAGCGGGAGTTTGGCCCAAGAGACCCAGTACTTC. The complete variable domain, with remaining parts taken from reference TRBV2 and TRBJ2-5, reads EPEVTQTPSHQVTQMGQEVILRCVPISNHLYFYWYRQILGQKVEFLVSFYNNEISEKSEIFDDQFSVERPDGSNFTLKIRSTKLEDSAMYFCASTGTSGSLAQETQYFGPGTRLLVL.

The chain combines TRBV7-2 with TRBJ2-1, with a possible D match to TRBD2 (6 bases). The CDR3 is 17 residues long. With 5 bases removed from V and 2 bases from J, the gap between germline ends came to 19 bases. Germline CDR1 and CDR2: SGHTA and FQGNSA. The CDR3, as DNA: TGTGCCAGCAGCCCCCGGGGGATCCGAGAAGCCTACAATGAGCAGTTCTTC. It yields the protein CASSPRGIREAYNEQFF.

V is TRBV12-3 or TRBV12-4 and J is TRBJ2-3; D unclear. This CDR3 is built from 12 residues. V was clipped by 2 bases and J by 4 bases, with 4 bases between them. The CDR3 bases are TGTGCCAGCAGTTTATTGGCAGATACGCAGTATTTT. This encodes CASSLLADTQYF.

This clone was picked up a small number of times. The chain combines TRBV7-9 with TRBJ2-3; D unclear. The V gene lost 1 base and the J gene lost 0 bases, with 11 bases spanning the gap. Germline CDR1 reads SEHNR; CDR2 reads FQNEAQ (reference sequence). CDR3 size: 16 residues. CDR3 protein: CASSLGGITSTDTQYF. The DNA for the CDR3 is TGTGCCAGCAGCTTAGGCGGAATTACTAGCACAGATACGCAGTATTTT.

The CDR3 is CASRDTLGRSSEQFF. The CDR3 region has the DNA TGCGCCAGCCGTGATACGCTGGGGAGGTCTAGCGAGCAGTTCTTC. This sequence joins TRBV4-1 and TRBJ2-1, with D perhaps TRBD2 (6 bases). V was pared by 8 bases and J by 10 bases, with 24 bases between. The germline CDR1 and CDR2 sequences are MGHRA and YSYEKL. The CDR3 extends over 15 amino acids.

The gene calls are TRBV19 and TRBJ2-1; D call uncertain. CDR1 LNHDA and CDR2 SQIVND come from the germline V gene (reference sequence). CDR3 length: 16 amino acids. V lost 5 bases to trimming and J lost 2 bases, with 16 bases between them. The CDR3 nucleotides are TGTGCCAGTAGTCCAGCTTTTGCGACCACCTACAATGAGCAGTTCTTC. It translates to CASSPAFATTYNEQFF. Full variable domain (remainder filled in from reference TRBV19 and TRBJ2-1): DGGITQSPKYLFRKEGQNVTLSCEQNLNHDAMYWYRQDPGQGLRLIYYSQIVNDFQKGDIAEGYSVSREKKESFPLTVTSAQKNPTAFYLCASSPAFATTYNEQFFGPGTRLTVL.